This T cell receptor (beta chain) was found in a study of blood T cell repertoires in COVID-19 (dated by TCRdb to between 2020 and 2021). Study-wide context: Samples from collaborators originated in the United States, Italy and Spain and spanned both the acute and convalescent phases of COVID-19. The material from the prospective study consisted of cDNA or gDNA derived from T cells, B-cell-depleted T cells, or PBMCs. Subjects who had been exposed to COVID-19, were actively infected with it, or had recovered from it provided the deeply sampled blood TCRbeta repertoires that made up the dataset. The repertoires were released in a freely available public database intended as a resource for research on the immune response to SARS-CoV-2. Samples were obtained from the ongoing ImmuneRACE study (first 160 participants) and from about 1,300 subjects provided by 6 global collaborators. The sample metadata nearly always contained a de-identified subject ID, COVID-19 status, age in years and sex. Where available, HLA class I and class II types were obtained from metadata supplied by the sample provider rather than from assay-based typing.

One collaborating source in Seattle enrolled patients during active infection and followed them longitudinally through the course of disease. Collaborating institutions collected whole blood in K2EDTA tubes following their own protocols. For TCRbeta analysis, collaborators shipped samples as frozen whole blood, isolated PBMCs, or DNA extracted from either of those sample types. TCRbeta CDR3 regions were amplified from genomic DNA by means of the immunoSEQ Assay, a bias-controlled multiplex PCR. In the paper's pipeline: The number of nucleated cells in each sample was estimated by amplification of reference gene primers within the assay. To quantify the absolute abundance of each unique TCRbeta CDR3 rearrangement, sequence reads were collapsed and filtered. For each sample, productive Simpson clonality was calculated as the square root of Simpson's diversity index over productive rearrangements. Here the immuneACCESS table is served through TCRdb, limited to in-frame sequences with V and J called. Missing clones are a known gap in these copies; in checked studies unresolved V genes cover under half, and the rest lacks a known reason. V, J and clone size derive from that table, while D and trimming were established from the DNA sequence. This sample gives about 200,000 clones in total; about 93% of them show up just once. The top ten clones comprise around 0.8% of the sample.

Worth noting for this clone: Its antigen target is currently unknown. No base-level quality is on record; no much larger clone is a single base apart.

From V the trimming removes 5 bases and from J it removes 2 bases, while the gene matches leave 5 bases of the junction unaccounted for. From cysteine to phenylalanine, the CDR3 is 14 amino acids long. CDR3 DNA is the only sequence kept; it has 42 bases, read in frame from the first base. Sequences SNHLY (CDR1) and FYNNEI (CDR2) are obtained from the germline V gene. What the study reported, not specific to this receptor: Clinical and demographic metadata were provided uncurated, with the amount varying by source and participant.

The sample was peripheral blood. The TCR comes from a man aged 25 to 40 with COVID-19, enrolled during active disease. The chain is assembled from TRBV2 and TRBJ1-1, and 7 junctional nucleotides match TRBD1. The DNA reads TGTGCCAGCAGTAAACAGGGGACTAACACTGAAGCTTTCTTT. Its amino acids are CASSKQGTNTEAFF.